These T cell receptor beta chains were read from a single sample in a study of T cells in localized non-small cell lung cancer. Data came from immunoSEQ multiplex PCR; TCRdb stores just in-frame clones and leaves some out. The data show roughly 15,000 clones, around 83% seen once. Sequenced here: peripheral blood, sampled before any cancer treatment. All receptors derive from a female donor of 60 years or more with stage I squamous cell lung carcinoma. The CDR3 runs from the conserved cysteine through the conserved F or W. Each record gives: clone size, CDR3 length, J gene, D gene, V gene, CDR3 protein, CDR3 DNA. D genes are given only for firm matches. The size entry is marked missing in some rows and otherwise reads once, few, many or a size class.

NA,14,TRBJ1-1,NA,TRBV2,CASSVVGVNTEAFF,TGTGCCAGCAGTGTCGTGGGGGTGAACACTGAAGCTTTCTTT
once,14,TRBJ2-1,TRBD2,TRBV29-1,CSVESLADYNEQFF,TGCAGCGTTGAAAGTCTAGCGGACTACAATGAGCAGTTCTTC
NA,17,TRBJ1-1,TRBD1,TRBV5-6,CASSLGFGQDWNTEAFF,TGTGCCAGCAGCTTGGGATTCGGACAGGACTGGAACACTGAAGCTTTCTTT
NA,16,TRBJ1-5,NA,TRBV12-5,CASATKGSMFNQPQHF,TGTGCTAGTGCCACGAAAGGGTCGATGTTCAATCAGCCCCAGCATTTT
NA,14,TRBJ2-7,NA,TRBV6-5,CASSTSTGAYEQYF,NA
once,16,TRBJ2-1,NA,TRBV5-5,CASSPPEGSSYNEQFF,TGTGCCAGCAGCCCCCCGGAGGGTAGCTCCTACAATGAGCAGTTCTTC
NA,16,TRBJ2-3,NA,TRBV18,CASSPPSRKALDTQYF,TGTGCCAGCTCACCACCGAGTCGCAAGGCACTAGATACGCAGTATTTT
NA,14,TRBJ2-5,NA,TRBV5-1,CASEMADSRKTQYF,TGCGCCAGCGAAATGGCGGACAGTAGAAAGACCCAGTACTTC
NA,13,TRBJ1-1,NA,TRBV5-4,CASSLDFNTEAFF,TGTGCCAGCAGCCTTGATTTTAACACTGAAGCTTTCTTT
few,15,TRBJ2-1,TRBD1,TRBV10-1,CASSENRGPYNEQFF,TGCGCCAGCAGTGAAAACAGGGGACCCTACAATGAGCAGTTCTTC
NA,14,TRBJ2-1,NA,TRBV4-3,CASSLGGSRNEQFF,TGCGCCAGCAGCCTGGGGGGTAGCAGGAATGAGCAGTTCTTC
NA,15,TRBJ2-7,TRBD2,TRBV5-8,CASSLGLAGLYEQYF,TGTGCCAGCAGCTTGGGACTAGCGGGACTCTACGAGCAGTACTTC
NA,13,TRBJ1-2,NA,TRBV7-2,CASSRTTNYGYTF,TGTGCCAGCAGCCGGACAACTAACTATGGCTACACCTTC
NA,18,TRBJ2-2,NA,TRBV9,CASSAFLGAAANTGELFF,TGTGCCAGCAGCGCCTTCCTCGGGGCGGCAGCGAACACCGGGGAGCTGTTTTTT
NA,16,TRBJ2-7,NA,TRBV27,CASSLKGGGFSYEQYF,TGTGCCAGCAGTTTAAAGGGTGGGGGTTTCTCCTACGAGCAGTACTTC
NA,16,TRBJ2-3,TRBD2,TRBV2,CASSRGLAGITDTQYF,TGTGCCAGCAGCCGGGGACTAGCGGGGATCACAGATACGCAGTATTTT
NA,14,TRBJ1-5,NA,TRBV19,CASSRGQNNQPQHF,TGTGCCAGTAGTAGAGGACAGAACAATCAGCCCCAGCATTTT
NA,13,TRBJ1-2,NA,TRBV19,CASSMGGNYGYTF,TGTGCCAGTAGTATGGGAGGAAACTATGGCTACACCTTC
NA,12,TRBJ1-5,TRBD1,TRBV29-1,CSVLTGGQPQHF,TGCAGCGTCCTGACAGGGGGTCAGCCCCAGCATTTT
few,14,TRBJ1-6,NA,TRBV5-1,CASSLDQLRGPLHF,TGCGCCAGCAGCTTGGACCAGTTACGGGGACCCCTCCACTTT
NA,15,TRBJ2-7,NA,TRBV27,CASSSKGVTSYEQYF,TGTGCCAGCAGTTCGAAGGGAGTCACCTCCTACGAGCAGTACTTC
NA,13,TRBJ1-5,NA,TRBV7-2,CASSVPGNQPQHF,TGTGCCAGCAGCGTCCCAGGTAATCAGCCCCAGCATTTT
NA,14,TRBJ1-2,TRBD1,TRBV27,CASSLMDRGSGYTF,TGTGCCAGCAGTTTAATGGACAGGGGCTCTGGCTACACCTTC
NA,11,TRBJ1-1,NA,TRBV29-1,CSVRGATEAFF,TGCAGCGTACGCGGGGCCACTGAAGCTTTCTTT
NA,17,TRBJ2-3,TRBD2,TRBV2,CASSEFGTSGDTDTQYF,TGTGCCAGCAGTGAATTTGGGACTAGCGGTGACACAGATACGCAGTATTTT
NA,14,TRBJ2-1,NA,TRBV7-9,CASSLRDAYNEQFF,TGTGCCAGCAGCTTGCGGGACGCATACAATGAGCAGTTCTTC
NA,17,TRBJ2-2,NA,TRBV5-5,CASSLDYGTGYTGELFF,TGTGCCAGCAGCTTAGACTATGGAACAGGGTATACCGGGGAGCTGTTTTTT
NA,18,TRBJ2-7,TRBD2,TRBV11-2,CASSLSRTSGGASYEQYF,TGTGCCAGCAGCTTAAGTCGGACTAGCGGGGGGGCGTCCTACGAGCAGTACTTC
NA,13,TRBJ1-1,NA,TRBV7-6,CASGLQMNTEAFF,TGTGCCAGCGGACTTCAGATGAACACTGAAGCTTTCTTT
NA,16,TRBJ2-3,TRBD2,TRBV4-1,CASSPTSGGAADTQYF,TGCGCCAGCAGCCCCACTAGCGGGGGGGCTGCAGATACGCAGTATTTT
NA,12,TRBJ2-1,NA,TRBV5-6,CASSIRLPEQFF,TGTGCCAGCAGCATCCGACTGCCTGAGCAGTTCTTC
NA,15,TRBJ1-5,TRBD1,TRBV28,CASSHGTGGNQPQHF,TGTGCCAGCAGCCACGGGACAGGGGGCAATCAGCCCCAGCATTTT
NA,15,TRBJ2-3,NA,TRBV7-9,CASSASRAAVDSQYF,TGTGCCAGCAGCGCTTCCCGGGCCGCAGTCGACTCGCAGTATTTT
few,15,TRBJ1-1,NA,TRBV4-2,CASSQKEGRGTEAFF,TGTGCCAGCAGCCAAAAAGAGGGCAGGGGCACTGAAGCTTTCTTT
NA,12,TRBJ2-7,NA,TRBV6-1,CASSESSYEQYF,TGTGCCAGCAGCGAGTCTTCCTACGAGCAGTACTTC
NA,13,TRBJ1-2,NA,TRBV13,CASARGRNYGYTF,TGTGCCAGCGCGCGTGGGAGAAACTATGGCTACACCTTC
NA,18,TRBJ2-1,NA,TRBV11-2,CASSFGRVGQAPGDEQFF,TGTGCCAGCAGCTTCGGAAGGGTGGGCCAGGCCCCCGGGGATGAGCAGTTCTTC